The 5 T cell receptor beta chains below were found in one sample sequenced in a study of identical twins. TCRdb redid the calling of the 5' RACE reads with MiXCR, one entry per CDR3 protein. The table shows around 100,000 distinct CDR3 sequences, with about 5.6% occurring only once. Source material: memory T cells sorted from blood. The origin of the receptors is a woman aged 50 to 60 in good health.

This clonotype was found many times. V is TRBV12-3 or TRBV12-4 and J is TRBJ2-4; D is possibly TRBD2 (5 bases). V lost 4 bases to trimming and J lost 0 bases, with 7 bases between them. The CDR3 covers 14 residues. The CDR3: CASSYEGAKNIQYF. The CDR3 region has the DNA TGTGCCAGCAGTTACGAGGGAGCCAAAAACATTCAGTACTTC.

Many counts were recorded for this clonotype. The chain links TRBV20-1 to TRBJ2-7; 7 bases are a match to TRBD2. Germline CDR1 reads DFQATT; CDR2 reads SNEGSKA (reference sequence). CDR3 length: 13 amino acids. With V trimmed by 5 bases and J by 6 bases, 10 bases remained unmatched. The CDR3 coding sequence is TGCAGTGCTCTCCGCGGGAGTATGAGCGAGCAGTACTTC. This codes for CSALRGSMSEQYF.

The table lists this clonotype with many counts. The genes are TRBV12-3 or TRBV12-4 and TRBJ1-1; D remains unclear. The germline V and J ends were trimmed by 2 bases and 5 bases, with 15 bases remaining between them. The CDR3 totals 15 residues. The CDR3 nucleotides read TGTGCCAGCAGTTTACGGCCCGGGGTCCGAACTGAAGCTTTCTTT. Amino acid sequence: CASSLRPGVRTEAFF.

The sample holds many counts of this clonotype. The chain couples TRBV5-5 to TRBJ2-7; a weak D match, TRBD2 (6 bases). The CDR3 covers 15 residues. Deletions cut 2 bases from V and 3 bases from J, with 15 bases between. Per the germline V gene, CDR1 is SGHKS and CDR2 is YYEKEE (reference sequence). Written as DNA, the CDR3 is TGTGCCAGCAGCTTTTCGGGAGATCTCTTCTACGAGCAGTACGTC. It is translated as CASSFSGDLFYEQYV.

This clonotype has ten or more counts. The chain joins TRBV6-5 to TRBJ2-5; D call uncertain. The germline gives CDR1 MNHEY, CDR2 SVGAGI. The CDR3 has 14 residues. With 4 bases removed from V and 5 bases from J, the gap between germline ends came to 14 bases. The CDR3 DNA is TGTGCCAGCAGTTCCCGACAAGTTGGGGAGACCCAGTACTTC. Its protein is CASSSRQVGETQYF.